A single sample is the source of the 9 T cell receptor beta chains below, sequenced in a study of blood T cell repertoires in COVID-19. Some clones are missing from TCRdb's copy, which holds only in-frame ones; the method was immunoSEQ multiplex PCR. This repertoire shows 450,000 or so clones, approximately 89% found once; its top ten account for 0.7% to 1%. The source material was peripheral blood. These receptors originate from a man aged 18 to 30 with COVID-19, enrolled during active disease.

Worth noting for this clone: This CDR3 is also generated by other DNA sequences in the sample. The V call is TRBV19, the J call TRBJ2-5; D is unclear. The CDR3 runs to 13 residues. Looked up from germline, CDR1 is LNHDA and CDR2 is SQIVND (reference sequence). V was trimmed by 3 bases and J by 2 bases, leaving 7 bases between them. CDR3 sequence: CASSIQIQETQYF. The CDR3 DNA reads TGTGCCAGTAGTATCCAGATACAAGAGACCCAGTACTTC.

The V and J genes are TRBV7-9 and TRBJ2-1, with TRBD2 matching 8 bases. CDR1 and CDR2 (germline): SEHNR, FQNEAQ (reference sequence). The CDR3 covers 16 residues. The V segment lost 4 bases and the J segment 4 bases; nucleotides outside the gene matches: 9. CDR3 amino acids: CASSWLERGLYNEQFF. The CDR3 bases are TGTGCCAGCAGCTGGCTAGAGCGGGGGCTTTACAATGAGCAGTTCTTC.

The chain employs TRBV7-2 and TRBJ1-1; D possibly corresponds to TRBD1 (6 bases). Germline V CDR1 and CDR2: SGHTA, FQGNSA. V lost 5 bases and J lost 11, with 30 bases in between. The CDR3 is 17 residues long. This CDR3 is CASSLYPPGGANFRAFF. CDR3 nucleotide sequence: TGTGCCAGCAGCCTATATCCCCCGGGGGGCGCCAATTTTCGGGCTTTCTTT.

This chain joins TRBV6-5 and TRBJ1-2; 10 positions match TRBD1. The germline CDR1 and CDR2 sequences are MNHEY and SVGAGI. CDR3 length: 14 residues. Trimming cost V 9 bases and J 5 bases; bases outside gene matches: 9. DNA of the CDR3: TGTGCCAGTCGTTCGACAGGGGGCGGATATGGCTACACCTTC. It translates to CASRSTGGGYGYTF.

In its sample, this clone was seen once. V gene TRBV7-8 combines with J gene TRBJ1-2; 7 nucleotides match TRBD1. CDR3 length: 15 amino acids. Germline values: CDR1 SGHVS, CDR2 FQNEAQ. V lost 4 bases to trimming and J lost 3 bases; unmatched junction nucleotides: 8. CDR3 region: CASSYSEGAYYGYTF. CDR3 DNA: TGTGCCAGCAGCTACTCCGAGGGGGCGTACTATGGCTACACCTTC. The complete variable domain, with remaining parts taken from reference TRBV7-8 and TRBJ1-2, reads GAGVSQSPRYKVAKRGQDVALRCDPISGHVSLFWYQQALGQGPEFLTYFQNEAQLDKSGLPSDRFFAERPEGSVSTLKIQRTQQEDSAVYLCASSYSEGAYYGYTFGSGTRLTVV.

J is TRBJ1-1 and V is TRBV27, with 9 nucleotides matching TRBD1. The junction had 3 bases not matched to a gene; V was cut back by 7 bases and J by 3 bases. Germline CDR1 reads MNHEY; CDR2 reads SMNVEV (reference sequence). CDR3 length equals 13 residues. The CDR3 coding sequence is TGTGCCAGCACCAGACAGGGGGACACTGAAGCTTTCTTT. Protein: CASTRQGDTEAFF.

The chain has TRBV7-2 and TRBJ2-5, with D perhaps matching TRBD2 (6 bases). The germline CDR1 and CDR2 sequences are SGHTA and FQGNSA. The CDR3 covers 16 residues. With 3 bases removed from V and 5 bases from J, the gap between germline ends came to 19 bases. CDR3 nucleotide sequence: TGTGCCAGCAGCTTCTCTACGGGTCTGGCGGGGGAGACCCAGTACTTC. Translated: CASSFSTGLAGETQYF.

The gene calls are TRBV4-1 and TRBJ2-2, with 8 bases matching TRBD2. V lost 0 bases to trimming and J lost 7 bases; unmatched junction nucleotides: 7. The CDR3 length is 16 residues. Germline V gene sequence: CDR1 MGHRA, CDR2 YSYEKL. The CDR3 sequence is CASSQESGGAVGELFF. The CDR3 bases are TGCGCCAGCAGCCAAGAGTCCGGGGGGGCCGTCGGGGAGCTGTTTTTT.

Only one count was recorded for this clone. This rearrangement joins TRBV30 to TRBJ2-5; 9 bases align to TRBD2. Per germline, CDR1 GTSNPN and CDR2 SVGIG (reference sequence). The CDR3 loop spans 12 amino acids. The V gene end was trimmed by 4 bases and the J gene end by 6 bases; junction bases not matched to a gene: 3. The chain's CDR3 is CAWTSGIKTQYF. DNA for the CDR3: TGTGCCTGGACTAGCGGGATAAAGACCCAGTACTTC.